This note documents a single T cell receptor beta chain sequence. The target antigen is unknown. Method: immunoSEQ multiplex PCR; TCRdb's copy keeps in-frame clones and lacks some. The sample includes about 200,000 clones, around four fifths of them seen just once. This sample stems from a study of cytomegalovirus exposure and HLA in healthy donors. A roughly 120-subject validation cohort, separate from the approximately 690-subject first cohort, supplied the donors. Broader study findings: Within the 90 to 150 validation repertoires, first-cohort TCR clusters tended to co-occur, according to a later analysis.

V dropped 5 bases and J dropped 7; count of bases not matched to a gene: 9. Germline-derived CDR1 and CDR2 are SGHVS and FNYEAQ. The CDR3 contains 15 residues. The V gene is TRBV7-6, the J gene TRBJ2-7, with 12 bases aligning to TRBD2. The receptor comes from a woman aged 18 to 35 in good health and CMV-seronegative. Material: PBMCs. This CDR3 is CASSPGLAGIGEQYF. CDR3 coding DNA: TGTGCCAGCAGCCCCGGACTAGCGGGAATCGGGGAGCAGTACTTC.